This T cell receptor (beta chain) originates from a study of blood T cell repertoires in COVID-19. About the study: Samples taken during acute and convalescent COVID-19 were collected in the United States, Italy and Spain. PBMCs, B-cell-depleted T cells, or T cells provided the cDNA or gDNA that made up the material.

In the source study's methods: By means of reference gene primer amplification, nucleated cell counts were estimated. This table comes from immunoSEQ multiplex PCR, and its TCRdb copy is limited to in-frame clones, with some not included. V and J calls and clone size are copied from that table; D and trimming were computed from the DNA. This sample yields around 200,000 clones, of which approximately 79% are seen a single time; roughly 12% belongs to the top ten. The germline V gene has CDR1 SNHLY and CDR2 FYNNEI. V was clipped by 5 bases and J by 8 bases, with 15 bases between them. The CDR3 spans 13 residues.

The sequencing input was peripheral blood. The chain joins TRBV2 to TRBJ1-2; no reliable D call. This sequence originates from a woman aged 45 to 65 with acute or convalescent COVID-19. The DNA for the CDR3 is TGTGCCAGCAGTACCAAAGGAGGGCGCGGCTACACCTTC. Residues: CASSTKGGRGYTF.